This T cell receptor beta chain was recovered during a study of T cell repertoires in cytomegalovirus infection. Overall study: Signatures in public TCR beta sequences pointed to both CMV infection and matching HLA type.

From the reads, TCRdb called clonotypes with MiXCR, one entry per CDR3 protein. The table shows some 300,000 distinct CDR3 sequences, with 8% to 10% occurring only once. The CDR3 loop spans 17 amino acids. Germline CDR1 DFQATT, CDR2 SNEGSKA (reference sequence). Trimming stripped 0 bases from V and 4 bases from J, with 21 bases between. This clonotype was detected only a few times. Its matching antigen is unknown. Study-level findings and limits: Dominant in the ex vivo response were TCR beta clonotypes restricted by HLA-C and specific for CMV.

The TCR originated in a human donor in good health (CMV status not recorded). Some clones in this sample may be carry-over from other donors' samples. The sequencing input was PBMCs. V gene TRBV20-1 combines with J gene TRBJ2-5; tentative D call: TRBD2 (6 bases). The CDR3 nucleotides read TGCAGTGCTAGAGATGAGCTAAGGAGGGGCCTTTTAGAGACCCAGTACTTC. This translates into CSARDELRRGLLETQYF.